Below are 10 T cell receptor beta chains sequenced from a single sample in a study of beta chain features in type 1 diabetes. These receptors' antigens are unknown. Whole-study results and caveats: Moderate yet significant TCRB CDR3 shortening was seen in Type 1 diabetes patients in all four CD4+ subsets.

The sequenced template was cDNA made from the entire isolated RNA. Repertoires were generated with immunoSEQ multiplex PCR, while TCRdb's copy carries only in-frame clones and drops some. The data contain around 130,000 clones, 7% to 10% of them singletons. Sequenced input: central memory CD4+ T cells from blood. The receptors here all came from a man in his thirties or forties with type 1 diabetes.

The table lists this clone with a few counts. This rearrangement joins TRBV5-6 to TRBJ1-2; 7 bases are shared with TRBD1. Unmatched junction bases numbered 8, after V lost 5 bases and J lost 4 bases. CDR1 and CDR2 (germline): SGHDT, YYEEEE. The CDR3 contains 14 residues. CDR3 sequence reads: CASRYRGGTYGYTF. The DNA of the CDR3 is TGTGCCAGCAGATACAGGGGCGGGACCTATGGCTACACCTTC.

The CDR3 DNA is TGTGCCAGCAGCTCCGTCGGGAACTATGGCTACACCTTC. Its protein product is CASSSVGNYGYTF. The V call is TRBV5-4, the J call TRBJ1-2; no reliable D call. CDR3 size: 13 residues. Per the germline V gene, CDR1 is SGHNT and CDR2 is YYREEE (reference sequence). With 3 bases removed from V and 2 bases from J, the gap between germline ends came to 8 bases.

The chain carries TRBV15 and TRBJ1-2; perhaps TRBD1 as D (5 bases). From germline, CDR1 is LNHNV and CDR2 YYDKDF (reference sequence). V dropped 9 bases and J dropped 7 bases, with 15 bases sitting between them. This CDR3 spans 12 amino acids. The CDR3 region is CATSQEGFGYTF. CDR3 coding DNA: TGTGCCACGTCTCAGGAGGGGTTTGGCTACACCTTC. Together with reference TRBV15 and TRBJ1-2, the CDR3 gives the full variable domain: DAMVIQNPRYQVTQFGKPVTLSCSQTLNHNVMYWYQQKSSQAPKLLFHYYDKDFNNEADTPDNFQSRRPNTSFCFLDIRSPGLGDTAMYLCATSQEGFGYTFGSGTRLTVV.

This clone showed up just once. The chain carries TRBV10-3 and TRBJ2-1, with a weak D call TRBD2 (5 bases). V lost 4 bases to trimming and J lost 6 bases, with 7 bases between them. CDR3 size: 12 residues. Germline assignment: CDR1 ENHRY and CDR2 SYGVKD. Written as DNA, the CDR3 is TGTGCCATCAGTGCGACTACCAATGAGCAGTTCTTC. It translates to CAISATTNEQFF.

This clone turned up a few times. The chain couples TRBV27 to TRBJ2-1; D is unresolved. Per the germline V gene, CDR1 is MNHEY and CDR2 is SMNVEV (reference sequence). The CDR3 sequence is 11 residues long. V was shortened by 2 bases and J by 8 bases, with 4 bases between the two germline ends. The CDR3 DNA sequence: TGTGCCAGCAGTTTAAAGCATGAGCAGTTCTTC. This encodes CASSLKHEQFF.

This clone has a handful of counts. The V and J genes are TRBV5-1 and TRBJ1-1; a possible D gene is TRBD1 (6 bases). The CDR3 runs 14 residues. The germline CDR1 and CDR2 sequences are SGHRS and YFSETQ. V shed 4 bases and J shed 5 bases, with 15 bases lying between them. CDR3 sequence reads: CASSPAQGGTEAFF. The DNA for the CDR3 is TGCGCCAGCAGCCCGGCACAGGGTGGAACTGAAGCTTTCTTT.

Notes on this clone: At one boundary the junction diverges from the germline segment, which might be a read error. The V and J genes are TRBV7-9 and TRBJ2-3; 7 bases are shared with TRBD2. Germline lookup yields CDR1 SEHNR and CDR2 FQNEAQ (reference sequence). CDR3 size: 13 residues. Here the CDR3 reads CASSSSTGGKVMF. The CDR3 DNA reads TGTGCCAGCAGCTCATCGACGGGGGGAAAAGTCATGTTT.

The gene calls are TRBV4-1 and TRBJ2-5; 9 bases map to TRBD1. Germline V lookup: CDR1 MGHRA, CDR2 YSYEKL. With 4 bases clipped from V and 2 bases from J, the junction kept 5 bases outside the gene matches. The CDR3 has 15 amino acids. Here the CDR3 reads CASSLSGQGQETQYF. The CDR3 DNA reads as TGCGCCAGCAGCCTCTCGGGACAGGGACAAGAGACCCAGTACTTC.

This clone was detected a few times. This chain joins TRBV25-1 and TRBJ2-1, with D hard to call. The V gene lost 0 bases and the J gene lost 7 bases, with 7 bases spanning the gap. The CDR3 is made up of 13 amino acids. The germline gives CDR1 MGHDK, CDR2 SYGVNS. The chain's CDR3 is CASSEYSANEQFF. For the CDR3, the DNA is TGTGCCAGCAGTGAATATTCAGCGAATGAGCAGTTCTTC.

A few counts support this clone. The CDR3 DNA reads TGTGCCAGCAGTCCCCACAACCGTCGTGTGGGCCCCCTCCACTTT. Protein: CASSPHNRRVGPLHF. V and J are TRBV28 and TRBJ1-6; D is unresolved. This CDR3 has 15 amino acids. The V gene's germline CDR1 is MDHEN and CDR2 SYDVKM. Trimming removed 5 bases at V and 13 bases at J, with 21 bases between. Together with reference TRBV28 and TRBJ1-6, the CDR3 gives the full variable domain: DVKVTQSSRYLVKRTGEKVFLECVQDMDHENMFWYRQDPGLGLRLIYFSYDVKMKEKGDIPEGYSVSREKKERFSLILESASTNQTSMYLCASSPHNRRVGPLHFGNGTRLTVT.